The 20 T cell receptor beta chains listed next were all sequenced from one sample in a study of cytomegalovirus exposure and HLA in healthy donors. Profiled with immunoSEQ multiplex PCR; TCRdb holds only in-frame clones, not every one. The data show roughly 250,000 clones, approximately 83% seen once. The sample comprised PBMCs. These receptors all stem from a woman in her twenties or thirties in good health and CMV-seropositive.

The genes are TRBV30 and TRBJ1-4; 9 bases align to TRBD1. V lost 3 bases and J lost 6; bases outside the gene matches: 17. This CDR3 has 18 amino acids. The germline V gene encodes CDR1 GTSNPN and CDR2 SVGIG (reference sequence). This CDR3 is CAWRVRDREVSRDEKLFF. The CDR3 bases are TGTGCCTGGAGAGTAAGGGACAGGGAGGTGTCTAGGGATGAAAAACTGTTTTTT.

This clone was seen more than once but under ten times. The chain joins TRBV25-1 to TRBJ1-2; D is unclear. V was cut by 1 base and J by 2 bases, with 8 bases left in between. The CDR3 contains 14 residues. The germline V gene encodes CDR1 MGHDK and CDR2 SYGVNS. In DNA, the CDR3 is TGTGCCAGCAGTGAATTCGGGAGCAACTATGGCTACACCTTC. Its protein is CASSEFGSNYGYTF.

V and J are TRBV5-1 and TRBJ2-7; TRBD2 agrees at 8 bases. This CDR3 is 13 amino acids long. CDR1 is SGHRS, CDR2 YFSETQ, per germline. The J segment lost 6 bases and the V segment lost 2 bases, leaving 4 bases of the junction unmatched. The CDR3 DNA sequence: TGCGCCAGCAGCTTTAGCGGGACCGGCGAGCAGTACTTC. This gives the protein CASSFSGTGEQYF.

The chain has TRBV6-5 and TRBJ1-5; 9 nucleotides align to TRBD1. The V and J ends lost 6 bases and 6 bases, in that order; junction bases with no gene match: 9. This CDR3 is built from 15 residues. The germline gives CDR1 MNHEY, CDR2 SVGAGI. The CDR3 loop is CASRRAGTGSQPQHF. In DNA form, the CDR3 reads TGTGCCAGCAGAAGGGCCGGGACAGGGAGTCAGCCCCAGCATTTT.

The chain is built from TRBV12-5 and TRBJ1-1; no clear D. V was pared by 5 bases and J by 1 base, with 8 bases between. The CDR3 is 13 residues long. The germline gives CDR1 LGHNT, CDR2 FRNRAP. CDR3 protein: CASGTNPNTEAFF. The CDR3 DNA is TGTGCTAGTGGTACTAACCCGAACACTGAAGCTTTCTTT.

V and J are TRBV7-9 and TRBJ2-1; weak D call: TRBD2 (5 bases). Germline CDR1 SEHNR, CDR2 FQNEAQ (reference sequence). Trimming stripped 5 bases from V and 8 bases from J, with 13 bases between. This CDR3 region has 13 residues. CDR3 DNA: TGTGCCAGCAGCAACCTACAGAGGGATGAGCAGTTCTTC. Residues: CASSNLQRDEQFF.

The table lists this clone with a count of one. The CDR3 DNA is TGCGCCAGCAGCTTGGAGCCTAGCGGGAGTCGAACAGATACGCAGTATTTT. It is translated as CASSLEPSGSRTDTQYF. The chain recombines TRBV5-1 with TRBJ2-3; 10 bases align to TRBD2. Germline V CDR1 and CDR2: SGHRS, YFSETQ. Trimming at V came to 0 bases and at J to 3 bases, leaving 7 bases not matched to a gene. The CDR3 extends over 17 amino acids.

V usage is TRBV7-9 and J usage is TRBJ1-5, with TRBD1 matching 9 bases. Germline V CDR1 and CDR2: SEHNR, FQNEAQ (reference sequence). The V gene end was trimmed by 0 bases and the J gene end by 4 bases; junction bases not matched to a gene: 4. CDR3 size: 16 residues. CDR3 loop: CASSLASGTGNQPQHF. For the CDR3, the DNA is TGTGCCAGCAGCTTAGCCTCCGGGACAGGGAATCAGCCCCAGCATTTT. The complete variable domain, with remaining parts taken from reference TRBV7-9 and TRBJ1-5, reads DTGVSQNPRHKITKRGQNVTFRCDPISEHNRLYWYRQTLGQGPEFLTYFQNEAQLEKSRLLSDRFSAERPKGSFSTLEIQRTEQGDSAMYLCASSLASGTGNQPQHFGDGTRLSIL.

V gene TRBV28 combines with J gene TRBJ1-2, with D perhaps matching TRBD1 (5 bases). The CDR3 runs to 15 residues. The V gene lost 6 bases and the J gene lost 10 bases, with 24 bases spanning the gap. Germline CDR1 and CDR2: MDHEN and SYDVKM. The CDR3 DNA reads TGTGCCAGCAGCTCGCACCTCGGAGGGGTCTCAACCTACACCTTC. It encodes CASSSHLGGVSTYTF.

The chain recombines TRBV13 with TRBJ2-5; 8 positions match TRBD1. Germline values: CDR1 PRHDT, CDR2 FYEKMQ (reference sequence). The CDR3 is made up of 15 amino acids. J was trimmed by 5 bases and V by 0 bases; bases with no gene match: 5. The CDR3 sequence: CASSLGQGQDETQYF. Written as DNA, the CDR3 is TGTGCCAGCAGCTTAGGCCAGGGACAGGACGAGACCCAGTACTTC.

The V call is TRBV6-5, the J call TRBJ2-7; TRBD1 aligns across 10 bases. Germline trimming cut 5 bases from V and 3 bases from J; bases unmatched to any gene: 7. CDR3 length equals 15 residues. The germline V gene has CDR1 MNHEY and CDR2 SVGAGI. The chain's CDR3 is CASSGSGTGDYEQYF. The CDR3 DNA follows: TGTGCCAGCAGTGGTTCCGGGACAGGGGACTACGAGCAGTACTTC.

The chain recombines TRBV7-9 with TRBJ1-5; TRBD1 matches at 8 bases. The CDR3 covers 15 residues. The V segment lost 4 bases and the J segment 5 bases; nucleotides outside the gene matches: 7. CDR1 is SEHNR, CDR2 FQNEAQ, per germline (reference sequence). DNA for the CDR3: TGTGCCAGCAGCTCAGACAGGGGATGGGATCAGCCCCAGCATTTT. Residues: CASSSDRGWDQPQHF.

The chain uses TRBV7-2 and TRBJ2-3, with 10 bases matching TRBD2. Unmatched junction bases numbered 8, after V lost 0 bases and J lost 5 bases. The germline V gene has CDR1 SGHTA and CDR2 FQGNSA. The length of the CDR3 is 17 residues. CDR3 loop: CASSLAPTSGTGDTQYF. The CDR3 DNA reads as TGTGCCAGCAGCTTAGCTCCAACTAGCGGGACGGGAGATACGCAGTATTTT.

This clone was observed once. The chain combines TRBV18 with TRBJ2-7; 12 bases align to TRBD2. V was pared by 0 bases and J by 3 bases, with 6 bases of the junction left unmatched. The CDR3 loop spans 17 amino acids. Germline values: CDR1 KGHSH, CDR2 LQKENI. CDR3 nucleotide sequence: TGTGCCAGCTCACCACCCCCTAGCGGGAGGGCAATCTACGAGCAGTACTTC. Amino acid sequence: CASSPPPSGRAIYEQYF.

This chain connects TRBV28 to TRBJ2-5; 7 nucleotides match TRBD2. The V gene end was trimmed by 5 bases and the J gene end by 2 bases; junction bases not matched to a gene: 5. Germline values: CDR1 MDHEN, CDR2 SYDVKM. This CDR3 has 14 residues. This CDR3 is CASSPASGQETQYF. The CDR3 DNA sequence: TGTGCCAGCAGTCCCGCTAGCGGTCAAGAGACCCAGTACTTC.

The rearrangement links TRBV28 to TRBJ2-1, with 9 bases identical to TRBD2. This CDR3 spans 15 amino acids. Unmatched junction bases numbered 6, after V lost 1 base and J lost 8 bases. Germline CDR1 is MDHEN and CDR2 is SYDVKM. DNA of the CDR3: TGTGCCAGCAGTTTATATAGCGGGAGTTCACATGAGCAGTTCTTC. It encodes CASSLYSGSSHEQFF. The entire variable domain, with the rest obtained from reference TRBV28 and TRBJ2-1, is as follows: DVKVTQSSRYLVKRTGEKVFLECVQDMDHENMFWYRQDPGLGLRLIYFSYDVKMKEKGDIPEGYSVSREKKERFSLILESASTNQTSMYLCASSLYSGSSHEQFFGPGTRLTVL.

This clone showed up just a few times. The rearrangement joins TRBV27 to TRBJ1-1, with D unclear. CDR3 size: 13 residues. CDR1 and CDR2 (germline): MNHEY, SMNVEV (reference sequence). V shed 10 bases and J shed 0 bases, with 12 bases lying between them. The CDR3 coding sequence is TGTGCCACCTTTCAACACATGAACACTGAAGCTTTCTTT. Translation: CATFQHMNTEAFF.

The chain couples TRBV5-1 to TRBJ1-2; 8 bases agree with TRBD1. The trim removed 4 bases at V and 8 bases at J, leaving 7 bases unmatched. The length of the CDR3 is 13 residues. The germline gives CDR1 SGHRS, CDR2 YFSETQ. The CDR3 reads CASSRQGNEGYTF. Here the CDR3 DNA reads TGCGCCAGCAGCCGACAGGGGAATGAGGGCTACACCTTC. Looking up the rest from reference TRBV5-1 and TRBJ1-2 gives the full variable domain: KAGVTQTPRYLIKTRGQQVTLSCSPISGHRSVSWYQQTPGQGLQFLFEYFSETQRNKGNFPGRFSGRQFSNSRSEMNVSTLELGDSALYLCASSRQGNEGYTFGSGTRLTVV.

This clone occurred a few times. The V and J genes are TRBV20-1 and TRBJ2-5; D gene uncertain. Germline values: CDR1 DFQATT, CDR2 SNEGSKA (reference sequence). There are 10 residues in the CDR3. V was pared by 3 bases and J by 5 bases, with 4 bases between. CDR3 sequence (DNA): TGCAGTGCTAGTCTTGAGACCCAGTACTTC. Amino acid sequence: CSASLETQYF.

This chain connects TRBV6-5 to TRBJ1-2; TRBD1 might be the D (5 bases). V dropped 0 bases and J dropped 7 bases, with 15 bases sitting between them. Germline lookup yields CDR1 MNHEY and CDR2 SVGAGI. The CDR3 covers 15 residues. The CDR3 DNA reads as TGTGCCAGCAGTTACTCATCCCAGGGCTTTGGTGGCTACACCTTC. Translation gives CASSYSSQGFGGYTF.